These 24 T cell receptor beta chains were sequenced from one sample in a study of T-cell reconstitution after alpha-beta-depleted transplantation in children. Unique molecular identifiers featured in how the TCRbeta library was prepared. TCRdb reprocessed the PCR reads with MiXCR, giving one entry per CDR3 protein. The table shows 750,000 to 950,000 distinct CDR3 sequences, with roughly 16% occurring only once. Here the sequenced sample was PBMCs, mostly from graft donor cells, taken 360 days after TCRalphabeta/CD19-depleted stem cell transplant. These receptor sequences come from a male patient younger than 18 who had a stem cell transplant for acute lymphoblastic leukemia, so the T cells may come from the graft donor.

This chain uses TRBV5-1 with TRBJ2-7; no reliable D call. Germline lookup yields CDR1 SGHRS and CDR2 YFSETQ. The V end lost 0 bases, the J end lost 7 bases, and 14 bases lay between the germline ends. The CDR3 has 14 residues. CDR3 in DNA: TGCGCCAGCAGCTTGGTGGTAGATCCGGGTGAGCAGTACTTC. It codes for CASSLVVDPGEQYF.

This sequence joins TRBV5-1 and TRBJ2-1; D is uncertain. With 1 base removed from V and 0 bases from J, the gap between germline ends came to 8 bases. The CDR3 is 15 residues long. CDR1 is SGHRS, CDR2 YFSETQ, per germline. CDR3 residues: CASSLSDPSYNEQFF. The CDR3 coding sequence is TGCGCCAGCAGCTTGTCGGATCCCTCCTACAATGAGCAGTTCTTC.

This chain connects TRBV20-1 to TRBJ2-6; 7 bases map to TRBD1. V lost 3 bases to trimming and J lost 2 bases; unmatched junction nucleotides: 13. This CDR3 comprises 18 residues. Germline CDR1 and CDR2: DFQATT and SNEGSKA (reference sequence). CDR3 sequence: CSARPRQGSRTGANVLTF. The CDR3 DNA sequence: TGCAGTGCTAGGCCTAGACAGGGCTCTAGGACTGGGGCCAACGTCCTGACTTTC.

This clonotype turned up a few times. The CDR3 nucleotides are TGCAGCGTTGAGCCCCGGGACAGGGGGCGCCCCTATGGCTACACCTTC. This codes for CSVEPRDRGRPYGYTF. The chain combines TRBV29-1 with TRBJ1-2; 12 bases agree with TRBD1. The germline CDR1 and CDR2 sequences are SQVTM and ANQGSEA. This CDR3 has 16 amino acids. Trimming at V came to 3 bases and at J to 4 bases, leaving 9 bases not matched to a gene.

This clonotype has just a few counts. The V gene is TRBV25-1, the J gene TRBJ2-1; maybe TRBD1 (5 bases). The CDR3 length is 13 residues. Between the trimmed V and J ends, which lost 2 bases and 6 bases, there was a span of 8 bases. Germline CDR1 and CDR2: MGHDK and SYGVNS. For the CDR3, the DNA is TGTGCCAGCAGTGAAGTAGGGGTCAATGAGCAGTTCTTC. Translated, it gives CASSEVGVNEQFF.

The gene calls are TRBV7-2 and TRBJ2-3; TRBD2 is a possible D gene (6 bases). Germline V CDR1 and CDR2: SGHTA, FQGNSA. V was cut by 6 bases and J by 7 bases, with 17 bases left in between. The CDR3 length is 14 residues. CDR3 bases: TGTGCCAGCAGGCGGACTACTCGGCCGAATACGCAGTATTTT. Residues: CASRRTTRPNTQYF.

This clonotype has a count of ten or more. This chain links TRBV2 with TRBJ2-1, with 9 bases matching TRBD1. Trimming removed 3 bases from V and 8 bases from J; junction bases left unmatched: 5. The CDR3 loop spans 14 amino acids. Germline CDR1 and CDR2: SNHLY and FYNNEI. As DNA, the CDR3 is TGTGCCAGCAGTGAGAGACAGGGGGATCATGAGCAGTTCTTC. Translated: CASSERQGDHEQFF.

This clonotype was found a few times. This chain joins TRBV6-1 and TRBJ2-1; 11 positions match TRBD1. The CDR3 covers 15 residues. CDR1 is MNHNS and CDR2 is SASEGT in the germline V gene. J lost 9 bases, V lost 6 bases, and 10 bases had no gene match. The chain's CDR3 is CASSSGTGGLGEQFF. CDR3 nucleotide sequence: TGTGCCAGCAGCTCCGGGACAGGGGGTTTAGGTGAGCAGTTCTTC.

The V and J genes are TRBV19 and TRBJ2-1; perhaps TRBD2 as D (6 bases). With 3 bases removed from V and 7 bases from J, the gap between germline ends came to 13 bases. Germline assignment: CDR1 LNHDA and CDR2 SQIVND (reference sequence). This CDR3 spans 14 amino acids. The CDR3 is CASSISGGNNEQFF. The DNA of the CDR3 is TGTGCCAGTAGTATCTCCGGGGGAAATAATGAGCAGTTCTTC.

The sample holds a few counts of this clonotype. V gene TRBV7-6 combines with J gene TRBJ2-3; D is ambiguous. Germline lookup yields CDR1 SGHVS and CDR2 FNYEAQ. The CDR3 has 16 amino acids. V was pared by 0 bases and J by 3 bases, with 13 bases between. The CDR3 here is CASSLASGPWTDTQYF. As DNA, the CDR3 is TGTGCCAGCAGCTTAGCTAGTGGACCTTGGACAGATACGCAGTATTTT.

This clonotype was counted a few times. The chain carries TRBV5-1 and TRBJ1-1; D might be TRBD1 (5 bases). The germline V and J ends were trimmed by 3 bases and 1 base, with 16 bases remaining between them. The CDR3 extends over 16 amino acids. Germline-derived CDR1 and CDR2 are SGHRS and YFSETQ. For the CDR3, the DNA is TGCGCCAGCAGCTACGATCCGCAGGGAGGGAACACTGAAGCTTTCTTT. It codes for CASSYDPQGGNTEAFF. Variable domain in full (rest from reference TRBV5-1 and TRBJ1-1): KAGVTQTPRYLIKTRGQQVTLSCSPISGHRSVSWYQQTPGQGLQFLFEYFSETQRNKGNFPGRFSGRQFSNSRSEMNVSTLELGDSALYLCASSYDPQGGNTEAFFGQGTRLTVV.

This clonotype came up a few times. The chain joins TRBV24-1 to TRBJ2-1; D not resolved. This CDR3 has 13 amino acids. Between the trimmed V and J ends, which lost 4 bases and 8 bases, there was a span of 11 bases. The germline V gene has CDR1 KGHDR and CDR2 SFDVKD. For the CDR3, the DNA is TGTGCCACCAGTGACACGACAAGCCATGAGCAGTTCTTC. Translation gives CATSDTTSHEQFF.

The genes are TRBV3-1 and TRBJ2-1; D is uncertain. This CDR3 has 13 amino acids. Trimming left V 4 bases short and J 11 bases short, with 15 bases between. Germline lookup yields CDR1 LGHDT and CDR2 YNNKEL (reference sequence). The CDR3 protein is CASSPTPSSQQFF. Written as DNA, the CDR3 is TGTGCCAGCAGCCCAACCCCAAGCTCCCAGCAGTTCTTC.

DNA for the CDR3: TGCAGCGTTGAAGATCCGCGCAGGGGGCTGGACACCATATATTTT. It translates to CSVEDPRRGLDTIYF. The chain uses TRBV29-1 and TRBJ1-3; TRBD1 agrees at 8 bases. Germline-derived CDR1 and CDR2 are SQVTM and ANQGSEA. After removal of 0 bases from V and 8 bases from J, the junction contained 9 bases not matched to a gene. The CDR3 has 15 amino acids. The full variable domain, in which reference TRBV29-1 and TRBJ1-3 provide the parts outside the CDR3, is SAVISQKPSRDICQRGTSLTIQCQVDSQVTMMFWYRQQPGQSLTLIATANQGSEATYESGFVIDKFPISRPNLTFSTLTVSNMSPEDSSIYLCSVEDPRRGLDTIYFGEGSWLTVV.

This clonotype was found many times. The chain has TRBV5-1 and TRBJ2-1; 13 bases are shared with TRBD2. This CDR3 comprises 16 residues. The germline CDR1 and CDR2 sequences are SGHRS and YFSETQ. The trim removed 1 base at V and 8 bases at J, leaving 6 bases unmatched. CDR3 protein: CASSLTSGRAGDEQFF. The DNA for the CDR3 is TGCGCCAGCAGCTTGACTAGCGGGAGGGCTGGAGATGAGCAGTTCTTC.

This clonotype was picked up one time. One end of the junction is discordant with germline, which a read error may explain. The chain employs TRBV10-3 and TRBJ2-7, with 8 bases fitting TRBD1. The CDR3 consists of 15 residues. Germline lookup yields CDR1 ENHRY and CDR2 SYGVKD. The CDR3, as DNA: TGTGCCATCAGTCCCTCGGGGACAGGTACCTACGAGCGGTACTTC. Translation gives CAISPSGTGTYERYF.

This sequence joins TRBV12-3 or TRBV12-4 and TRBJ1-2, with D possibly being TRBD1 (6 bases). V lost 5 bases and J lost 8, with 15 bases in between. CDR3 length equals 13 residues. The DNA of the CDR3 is TGTGCCAGCAGTGGACAGTGGGTTGGAGGCTACACCTTC. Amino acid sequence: CASSGQWVGGYTF.

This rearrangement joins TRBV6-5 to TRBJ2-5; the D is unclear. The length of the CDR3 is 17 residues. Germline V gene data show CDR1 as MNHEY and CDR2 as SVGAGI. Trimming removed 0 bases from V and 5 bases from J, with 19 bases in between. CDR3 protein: CASSYSYSTAKGETQYF. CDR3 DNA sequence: TGTGCCAGCAGTTACTCCTACTCCACCGCGAAGGGTGAGACCCAGTACTTC.

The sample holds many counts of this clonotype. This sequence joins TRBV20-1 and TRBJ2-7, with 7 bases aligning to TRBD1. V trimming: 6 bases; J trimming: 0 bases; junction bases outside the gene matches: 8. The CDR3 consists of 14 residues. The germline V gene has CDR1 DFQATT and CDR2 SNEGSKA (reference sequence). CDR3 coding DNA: TGCAGTGCGGAAGAGGGGGCCTACTCCTACGAGCAGTACTTC. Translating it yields CSAEEGAYSYEQYF.

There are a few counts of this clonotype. The CDR3 here is CASSQVNWDTDYEQYF. Written as DNA, the CDR3 is TGTGCCAGCAGCCAAGTGAATTGGGACACCGACTACGAGCAGTACTTC. The chain is built from TRBV4-2 and TRBJ2-7, with D maybe TRBD1 (6 bases). V was clipped by 1 base and J by 3 bases, with 16 bases between them. The CDR3 covers 16 residues. CDR1 and CDR2 (germline): LGHNA, YNFKEQ.

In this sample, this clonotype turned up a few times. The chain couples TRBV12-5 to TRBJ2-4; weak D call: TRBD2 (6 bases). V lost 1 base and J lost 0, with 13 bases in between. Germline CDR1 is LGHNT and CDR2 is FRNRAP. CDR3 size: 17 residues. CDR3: CASGLANSGLAKNIQYF. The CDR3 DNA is TGTGCTAGTGGTTTGGCAAATAGCGGCCTAGCCAAAAACATTCAGTACTTC.

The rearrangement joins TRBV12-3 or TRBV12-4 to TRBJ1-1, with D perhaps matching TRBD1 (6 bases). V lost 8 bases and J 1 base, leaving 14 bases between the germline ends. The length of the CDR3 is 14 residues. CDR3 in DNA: TGTGCCAGCCTAAAGGGGGGGGGGAACACTGAAGCTTTCTTT. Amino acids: CASLKGGGNTEAFF.

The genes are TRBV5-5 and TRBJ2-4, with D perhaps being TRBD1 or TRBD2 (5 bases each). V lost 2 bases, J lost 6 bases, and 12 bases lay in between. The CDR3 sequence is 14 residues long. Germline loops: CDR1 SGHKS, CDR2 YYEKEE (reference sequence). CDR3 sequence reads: CASSLRERGNIQYF. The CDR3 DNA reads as TGTGCCAGCAGCTTAAGGGAGAGGGGAAACATTCAGTACTTC.

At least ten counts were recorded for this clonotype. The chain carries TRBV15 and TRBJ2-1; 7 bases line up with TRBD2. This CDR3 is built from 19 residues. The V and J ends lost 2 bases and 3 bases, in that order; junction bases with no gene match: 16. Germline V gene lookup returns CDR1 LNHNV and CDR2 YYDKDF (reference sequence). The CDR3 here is CATSRTTKLLAAYYNEQFF. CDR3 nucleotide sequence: TGTGCCACCAGCAGAACCACTAAACTTCTAGCGGCGTACTACAATGAGCAGTTCTTC.